This T cell receptor beta chain was obtained from a study of molecular identifiers for immune sequencing clone quantification. Study-level findings and limits: Molecules of identical TCR sharing a barcode could underestimate highly expanded clone sizes.

Sorting defined naive CD8 T cells as CD8+CD4-CCR7+CD45RA+. TCRdb reprocessed the PCR reads via MiXCR and lists one record per CDR3 protein. The table lists hundreds of thousands of distinct CDR3 sequences, roughly 24% of them singletons. This clonotype has only a few counts. What it recognizes is unknown. The specimen sequenced was naive CD8+ T cells from blood, with Jurkat cell RNA spiked in. The subset here: FACS-sorted CD8+CD4-CCR7+CD45RA+ naive T cells. The TCR sequence derives from a human donor in good health. Some libraries in this study had Jurkat cell RNA spiked in.

CDR3 loop: CASSNNPRDSSTDTQYF. The CDR3 nucleotides are TGTGCCAGCAGTAACAACCCACGGGATTCCAGCACAGATACGCAGTATTTT. The chain has TRBV6-5 and TRBJ2-3; weak D call: TRBD2 (5 bases). The germline gives CDR1 MNHEY, CDR2 SVGAGI. Deletions cut 5 bases from V and 0 bases from J, with 18 bases between. The CDR3 is 17 amino acids.